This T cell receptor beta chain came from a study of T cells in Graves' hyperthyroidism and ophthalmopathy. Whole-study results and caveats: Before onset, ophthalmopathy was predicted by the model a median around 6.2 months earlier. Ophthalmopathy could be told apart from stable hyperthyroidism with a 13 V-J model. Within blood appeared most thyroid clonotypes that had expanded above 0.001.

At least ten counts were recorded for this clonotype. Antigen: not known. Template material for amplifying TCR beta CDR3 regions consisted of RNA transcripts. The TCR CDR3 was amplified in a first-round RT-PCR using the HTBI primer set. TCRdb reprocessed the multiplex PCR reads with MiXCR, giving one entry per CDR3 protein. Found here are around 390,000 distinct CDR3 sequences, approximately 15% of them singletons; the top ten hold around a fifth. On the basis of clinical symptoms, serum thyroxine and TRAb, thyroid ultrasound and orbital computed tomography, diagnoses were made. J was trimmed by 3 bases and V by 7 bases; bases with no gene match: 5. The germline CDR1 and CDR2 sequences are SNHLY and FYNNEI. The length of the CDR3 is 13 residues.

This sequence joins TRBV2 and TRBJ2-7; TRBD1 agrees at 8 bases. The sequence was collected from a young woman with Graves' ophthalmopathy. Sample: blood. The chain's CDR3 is CASTRTGFYEQYF. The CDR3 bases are TGTGCCAGCACACGGACAGGGTTCTACGAGCAGTACTTC.